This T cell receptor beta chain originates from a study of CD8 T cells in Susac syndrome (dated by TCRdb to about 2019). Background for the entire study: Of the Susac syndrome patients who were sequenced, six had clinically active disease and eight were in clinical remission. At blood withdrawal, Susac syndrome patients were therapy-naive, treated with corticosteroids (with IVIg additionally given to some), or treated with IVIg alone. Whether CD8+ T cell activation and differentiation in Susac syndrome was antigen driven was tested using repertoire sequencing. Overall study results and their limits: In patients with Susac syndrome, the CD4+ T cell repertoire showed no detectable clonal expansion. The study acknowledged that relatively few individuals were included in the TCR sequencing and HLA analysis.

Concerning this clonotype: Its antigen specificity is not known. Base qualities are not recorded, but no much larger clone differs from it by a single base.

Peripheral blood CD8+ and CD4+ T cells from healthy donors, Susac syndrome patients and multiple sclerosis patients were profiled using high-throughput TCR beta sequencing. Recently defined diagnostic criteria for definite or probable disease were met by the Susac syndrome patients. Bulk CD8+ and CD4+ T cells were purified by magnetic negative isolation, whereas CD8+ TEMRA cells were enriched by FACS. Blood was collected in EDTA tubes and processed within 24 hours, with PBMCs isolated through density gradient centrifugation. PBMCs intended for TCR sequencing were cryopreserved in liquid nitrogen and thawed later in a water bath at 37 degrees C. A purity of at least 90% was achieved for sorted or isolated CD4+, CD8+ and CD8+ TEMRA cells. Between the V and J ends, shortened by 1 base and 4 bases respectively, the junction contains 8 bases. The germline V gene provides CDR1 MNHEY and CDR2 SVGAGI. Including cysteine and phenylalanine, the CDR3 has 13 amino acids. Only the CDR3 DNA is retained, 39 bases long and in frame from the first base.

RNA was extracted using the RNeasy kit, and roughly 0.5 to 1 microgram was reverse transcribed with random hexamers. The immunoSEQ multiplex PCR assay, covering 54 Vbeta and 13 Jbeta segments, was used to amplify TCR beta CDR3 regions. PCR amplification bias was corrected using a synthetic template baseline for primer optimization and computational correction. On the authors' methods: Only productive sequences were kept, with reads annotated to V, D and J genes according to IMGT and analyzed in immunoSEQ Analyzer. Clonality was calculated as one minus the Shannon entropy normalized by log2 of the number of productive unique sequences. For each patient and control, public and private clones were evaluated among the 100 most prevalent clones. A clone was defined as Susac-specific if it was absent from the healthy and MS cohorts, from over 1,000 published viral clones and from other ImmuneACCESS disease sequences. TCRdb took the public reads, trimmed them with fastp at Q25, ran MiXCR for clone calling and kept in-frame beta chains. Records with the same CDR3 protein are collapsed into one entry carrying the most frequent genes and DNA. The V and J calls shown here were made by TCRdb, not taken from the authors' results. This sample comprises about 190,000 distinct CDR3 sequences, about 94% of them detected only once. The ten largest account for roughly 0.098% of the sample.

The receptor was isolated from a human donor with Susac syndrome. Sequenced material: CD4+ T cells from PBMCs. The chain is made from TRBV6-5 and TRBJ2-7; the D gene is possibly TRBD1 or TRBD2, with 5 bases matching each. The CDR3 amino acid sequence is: CASSYLGPYEQYF. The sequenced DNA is TGTGCCAGCAGTTACTTGGGACCGTACGAGCAGTACTTC.